This T cell receptor beta chain was observed in a study of blood T cells in healthy people across ages. Findings of the study overall: In long-lived donors, naive CD4+ cell counts and diversity exceeded those of aged donors.

CDR3 length: 15 amino acids. V shed 6 bases, J shed 3 bases, and the junction held 9 bases outside the gene matches. Isolation recovered at least 7 million PBMCs from every sample. A word on this clonotype: Its target is not known.

Next came a second PCR, run for about 7 to 12 cycles, which used a sample-barcoded 5' primer along with a J-beta primer mix. MiXCR, applied by TCRdb to the 5' RACE reads, yields one record per CDR3 protein. The table records about 1.4 million distinct CDR3 sequences, approximately 63% of them present only once. The TCR was taken from a man between 18 and 35 years old in good health. The sequenced sample was blood. V gene TRBV12-3 or TRBV12-4 combines with J gene TRBJ2-3; 7 bases agree with TRBD2. Here the CDR3 reads CASSPRGDSTDTQYF. Written as DNA, the CDR3 is TGTGCCAGCAGCCCCCGGGGGGATAGTACAGATACGCAGTATTTT.